The 5 T cell receptor beta chains below were found in one sample sequenced in a study of beta chain features in type 1 diabetes. What was sequenced were expressed TCRB transcripts, since all of the isolated RNA had been reverse transcribed. Profiling relied on immunoSEQ multiplex PCR, and the TCRdb table lists in-frame clones only, not all of them. This table has hundreds of thousands of clones, approximately 30% appearing once. The sequenced material came from naive CD4+ T cells from blood. Receptors were obtained from a young man in good health.

This clone was observed a handful of times. This sequence joins TRBV6-1 and TRBJ2-1; no reliable D call. The V end was cut by 2 bases, the J end by 0 bases, with 8 bases between. Germline V gene lookup returns CDR1 MNHNS and CDR2 SASEGT. This CDR3 is 15 amino acids long. The CDR3 DNA follows: TGTGCCAGCAGTGAAAACGGAGACTCCTACAATGAGCAGTTCTTC. Its translation: CASSENGDSYNEQFF.

In this sample, this clone turned up a few times. This chain connects TRBV30 to TRBJ2-5, with TRBD2 as a possible D gene (5 bases). V lost 0 bases to trimming and J lost 6 bases, with 14 bases between them. There are 14 residues in the CDR3. Germline V gene sequence: CDR1 GTSNPN, CDR2 SVGIG (reference sequence). CDR3 in DNA: TGTGCCTGGAGTGTAACCGGGTCGGGAAAGACCCAGTACTTC. It codes for CAWSVTGSGKTQYF.

This rearrangement joins TRBV7-9 to TRBJ2-5, with TRBD2 as a possible D gene (5 bases). V lost 3 bases and J lost 1, with 12 bases in between. The CDR3 runs 15 residues. Germline V CDR1 and CDR2: SEHNR, FQNEAQ (reference sequence). CDR3 sequence: CASSFVATTQETQYF. For the CDR3, the DNA is TGTGCCAGCAGCTTTGTAGCGACAACCCAAGAGACCCAGTACTTC.

This clone appeared a few times. The V call is TRBV6-1, the J call TRBJ1-3; 9 bases align to TRBD1. CDR3 length: 16 residues. The ends lost 4 bases at V and 0 bases at J; junction bases unmatched: 4. The germline gives CDR1 MNHNS, CDR2 SASEGT. This chain's CDR3 is CASSGGQGYSGNTIYF. CDR3 in DNA: TGTGCCAGCAGTGGAGGACAGGGGTACTCTGGAAACACCATATATTTT.

This clone was seen a handful of times. The V call is TRBV4-2, the J call TRBJ2-2; TRBD2 aligns across 11 bases. The J segment lost 0 bases and the V segment lost 8 bases, leaving 8 bases of the junction unmatched. The CDR3 runs 17 residues. CDR1 and CDR2 from the germline V gene are LGHNA and YNFKEQ. The CDR3 DNA reads TGTGCCAGCGCGGCTAGCGGGAGGACATCGAACACCGGGGAGCTGTTTTTT. It translates to CASAASGRTSNTGELFF.